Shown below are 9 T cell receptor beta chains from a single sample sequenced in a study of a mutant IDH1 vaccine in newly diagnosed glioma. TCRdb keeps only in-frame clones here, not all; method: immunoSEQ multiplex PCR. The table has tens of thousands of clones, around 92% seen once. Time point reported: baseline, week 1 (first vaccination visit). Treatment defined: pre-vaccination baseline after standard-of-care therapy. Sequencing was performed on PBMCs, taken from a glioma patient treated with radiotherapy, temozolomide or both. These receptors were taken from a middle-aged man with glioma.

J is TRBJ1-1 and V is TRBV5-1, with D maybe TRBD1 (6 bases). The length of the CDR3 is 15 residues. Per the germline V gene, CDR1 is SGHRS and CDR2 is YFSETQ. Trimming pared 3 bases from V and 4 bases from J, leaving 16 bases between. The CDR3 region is CASSSRQQGSTEAFF. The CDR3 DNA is TGCGCCAGCAGCTCCCGCCAACAGGGTTCCACTGAAGCTTTCTTT. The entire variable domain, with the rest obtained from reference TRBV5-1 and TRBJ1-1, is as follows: KAGVTQTPRYLIKTRGQQVTLSCSPISGHRSVSWYQQTPGQGLQFLFEYFSETQRNKGNFPGRFSGRQFSNSRSEMNVSTLELGDSALYLCASSSRQQGSTEAFFGQGTRLTVV.

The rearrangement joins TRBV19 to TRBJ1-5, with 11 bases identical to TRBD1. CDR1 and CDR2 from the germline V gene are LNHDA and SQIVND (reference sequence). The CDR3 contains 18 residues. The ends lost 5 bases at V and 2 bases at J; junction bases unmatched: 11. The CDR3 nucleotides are TGTGCCAGTAGTGTTTACTTGGGGACAGGGGGGGGCAATCAGCCCCAGCATTTT. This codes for CASSVYLGTGGGNQPQHF.

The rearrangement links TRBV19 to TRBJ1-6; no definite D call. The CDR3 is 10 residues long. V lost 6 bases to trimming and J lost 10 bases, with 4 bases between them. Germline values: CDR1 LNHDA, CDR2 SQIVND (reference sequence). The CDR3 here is CASRRSPLHF. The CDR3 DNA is TGTGCCAGTAGGAGGTCACCCCTCCACTTT.

The CDR3 DNA reads TGTGCCAGCAGTTACTCCGGACTAGAGACCCAGTACTTC. Its translation: CASSYSGLETQYF. The chain recombines TRBV6-5 with TRBJ2-5; possible D gene TRBD2, 5 bases. V was pared by 0 bases and J by 4 bases, with 6 bases between. CDR3 size: 13 residues. Looked up from germline, CDR1 is MNHEY and CDR2 is SVGAGI.

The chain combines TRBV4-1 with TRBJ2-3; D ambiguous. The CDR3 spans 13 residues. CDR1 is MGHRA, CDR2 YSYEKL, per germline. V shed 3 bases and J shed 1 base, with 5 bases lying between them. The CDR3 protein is CASSHAGTDTQYF. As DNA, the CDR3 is TGCGCCAGCAGCCATGCTGGCACAGATACGCAGTATTTT.

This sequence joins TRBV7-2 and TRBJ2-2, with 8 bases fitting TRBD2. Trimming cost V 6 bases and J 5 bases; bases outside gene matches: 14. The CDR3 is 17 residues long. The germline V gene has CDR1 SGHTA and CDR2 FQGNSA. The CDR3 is CASRPRERESRTGELFF. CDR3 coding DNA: TGTGCCAGCAGGCCGCGGGAGCGGGAGAGTAGGACCGGGGAGCTGTTTTTT.

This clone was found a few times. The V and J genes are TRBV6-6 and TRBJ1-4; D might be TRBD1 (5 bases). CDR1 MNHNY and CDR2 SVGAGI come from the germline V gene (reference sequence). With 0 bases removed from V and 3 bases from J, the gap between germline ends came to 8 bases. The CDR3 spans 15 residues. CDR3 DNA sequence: TGTGCCAGCAGTTACTCGATGACAGCTAATGAAAAACTGTTTTTT. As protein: CASSYSMTANEKLFF.

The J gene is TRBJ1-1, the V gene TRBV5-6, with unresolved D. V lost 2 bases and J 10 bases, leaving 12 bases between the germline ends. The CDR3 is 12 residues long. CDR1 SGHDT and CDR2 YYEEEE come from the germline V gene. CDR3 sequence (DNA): TGTGCCAGCAGCTTAGGTTTAGGTGTAGCTTTCTTT. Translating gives CASSLGLGVAFF.

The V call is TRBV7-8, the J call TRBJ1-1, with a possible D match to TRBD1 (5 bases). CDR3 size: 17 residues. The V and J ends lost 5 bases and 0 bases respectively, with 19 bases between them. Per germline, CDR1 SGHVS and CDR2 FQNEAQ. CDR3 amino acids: CASSPGAALVLNTEAFF. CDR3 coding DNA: TGTGCCAGCAGCCCCGGGGCAGCCTTGGTCCTGAACACTGAAGCTTTCTTT.